The clone carrying this T cell receptor beta chain was seen more than once but under ten times. The antigen remains undetermined. The sample is drawn from a study of beta chain features in type 1 diabetes. Study-level information: Taken together, all samples contributed 95 million to 110 million examined sorted cells.

Germline-derived CDR1 and CDR2 are SNHLY and FYNNEI. The CDR3 runs 16 residues. Germline trimming cut 4 bases from V and 9 bases from J; bases unmatched to any gene: 11. Since all of the isolated RNA was reverse transcribed, expressed TCRB transcripts were what got sequenced. Using immunoSEQ multiplex PCR, the repertoire was profiled, and TCRdb retains in-frame clones only, with some absent. Among hundreds of thousands of clones listed, 68% were seen once. Study findings and constraints: Cells with high TCR expression could be over-represented by cDNA sequencing.

The chain has TRBV2 and TRBJ1-6, with 8 bases fitting TRBD1. This sequence originates from a man under 40 in good health. Input material: naive CD4+ T cells from blood. The CDR3 DNA reads TGTGCCAGCAGTGCTGACAGGGGAAAGGCGGGTTCACCCCTCCACTTT. Amino acid sequence: CASSADRGKAGSPLHF. Together with reference TRBV2 and TRBJ1-6, the CDR3 gives the full variable domain: EPEVTQTPSHQVTQMGQEVILRCVPISNHLYFYWYRQILGQKVEFLVSFYNNEISEKSEIFDDQFSVERPDGSNFTLKIRSTKLEDSAMYFCASSADRGKAGSPLHFGNGTRLTVT.